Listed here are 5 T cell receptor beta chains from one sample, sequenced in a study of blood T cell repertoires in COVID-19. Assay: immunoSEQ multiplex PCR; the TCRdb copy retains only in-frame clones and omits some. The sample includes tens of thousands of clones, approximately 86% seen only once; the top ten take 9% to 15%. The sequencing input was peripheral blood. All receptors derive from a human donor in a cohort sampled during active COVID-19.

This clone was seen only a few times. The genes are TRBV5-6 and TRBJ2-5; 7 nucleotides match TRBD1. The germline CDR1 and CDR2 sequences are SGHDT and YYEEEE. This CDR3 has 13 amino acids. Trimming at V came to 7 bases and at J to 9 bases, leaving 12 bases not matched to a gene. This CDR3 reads CASGNRGKGAQYF. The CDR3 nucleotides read TGTGCCAGCGGAAACAGGGGTAAGGGGGCCCAGTACTTC.

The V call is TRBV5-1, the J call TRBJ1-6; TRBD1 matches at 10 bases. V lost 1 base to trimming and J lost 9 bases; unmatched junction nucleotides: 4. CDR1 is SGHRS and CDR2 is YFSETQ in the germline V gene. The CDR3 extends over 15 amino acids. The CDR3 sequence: CASSLSGQGTSPLHF. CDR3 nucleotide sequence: TGCGCCAGCAGCTTGTCGGGACAGGGGACTTCACCCCTCCACTTT.

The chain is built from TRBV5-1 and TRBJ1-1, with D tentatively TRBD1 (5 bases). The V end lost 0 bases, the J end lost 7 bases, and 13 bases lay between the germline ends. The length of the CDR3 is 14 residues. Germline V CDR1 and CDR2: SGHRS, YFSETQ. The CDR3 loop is CASSLAGGDGEAFF. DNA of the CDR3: TGCGCCAGCAGCTTGGCCGGAGGGGATGGTGAAGCTTTCTTT.

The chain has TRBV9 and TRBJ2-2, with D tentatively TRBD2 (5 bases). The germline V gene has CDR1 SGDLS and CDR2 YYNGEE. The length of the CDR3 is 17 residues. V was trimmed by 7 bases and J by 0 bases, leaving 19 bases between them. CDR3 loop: CASGWGVRVPNTGELFF. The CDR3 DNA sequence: TGTGCCAGCGGGTGGGGAGTACGAGTCCCGAACACCGGGGAGCTGTTTTTT.

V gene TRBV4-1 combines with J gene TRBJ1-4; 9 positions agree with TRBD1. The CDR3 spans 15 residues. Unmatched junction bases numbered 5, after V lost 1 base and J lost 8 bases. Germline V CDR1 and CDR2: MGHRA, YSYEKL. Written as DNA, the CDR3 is TGCGCCAGCAGCCAAGTCCACAGGGGGCGAGAAAAACTGTTTTTT. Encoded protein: CASSQVHRGREKLFF.